This entry concerns a single T cell receptor (beta chain). The data were taken from a study of blood T cell repertoires in COVID-19. Study in general: In each case, the material was cDNA or gDNA derived from T cells, B-cell-depleted T cells, or PBMCs.

TCRdb keeps only in-frame clones here, not all; method: immunoSEQ multiplex PCR. The sample comprises about 110,000 clones, roughly 81% of which are singletons, and roughly 3.5% rests with the top ten. This sequence originates from a man between 35 and 55 years old with acute or convalescent COVID-19. The sequencing input was peripheral blood.

Here the CDR3 reads CASIPPGGEEKLFF. Written as DNA, the CDR3 is TGTGCCAGTATACCGCCGGGGGGCGAAGAAAAACTGTTTTTT. The chain couples TRBV19 to TRBJ1-4; a weak D match, TRBD1 (6 bases). From germline, CDR1 is LNHDA and CDR2 SQIVND (reference sequence). The V gene lost 7 bases and the J gene lost 8 bases, with 17 bases spanning the gap. This CDR3 contains 14 residues.